The clone carrying this T cell receptor (beta chain) was seen a few times. Its antigen is not known. This entry comes from a study of T cell repertoires in cytomegalovirus infection. Study-wide points: Cumulative public TCR beta family frequency identified CMV carriers with the relevant HLA.

MiXCR, run by TCRdb on the reads, gives a single entry per CDR3 protein. The data contain roughly 500,000 distinct CDR3 sequences, about 11% of them seen just once; the ten biggest clones take up 10%. V shed 3 bases and J 6 bases; nucleotides not matched to a gene: 5. The CDR3 has 13 amino acids. The germline V gene encodes CDR1 SGHDT and CDR2 YYEEEE. The TCR sequence derives from a human donor in good health (CMV status not recorded). Some clones in this sample may be carry-over from other donors' samples. Sequenced: PBMCs. The V gene is TRBV5-6, the J gene TRBJ1-1; TRBD1 agrees at 7 bases. Here the CDR3 reads CASSWDRTSEAFF. The DNA for the CDR3 is TGTGCCAGCAGCTGGGACAGAACGTCTGAAGCTTTCTTT.